Sequencing of this TCR beta chain was carried out in a study of blood T cell repertoires in COVID-19. V was pared by 3 bases and J by 12 bases, with 14 bases between. This CDR3 contains 12 residues. Germline CDR1 reads SNHLY; CDR2 reads FYNNEI. Measured with immunoSEQ multiplex PCR; TCRdb has only the in-frame clones, and not every one. The sample has about 190,000 clones, 65% to 90% seen once. The receptor was derived from a woman aged 55-70 years with acute COVID-19. The material sequenced was PBMCs or T cells enriched from blood (not recorded which). The rearrangement links TRBV2 to TRBJ1-2; no definite D call. CDR3 DNA sequence: TGTGCCAGCAGTGAGCAGGACTGGGCACACACCTTC. Encoded protein: CASSEQDWAHTF.